The clone carrying this TCR beta chain was counted a single time. Antigen: not known. This entry belongs to a study of T cell responses to AZD1222 COVID-19 vaccine. CDR3 length: 20 residues. Germline V gene sequence: CDR1 LGHDT, CDR2 YNNKEL (reference sequence). Trimming cost V 1 base and J 0 bases; bases outside gene matches: 13. Study observations and caveats: Clonal diversity was possibly underestimated, and the donors were mostly white British, with more females. Baseline antibody screening turned up just a handful of seropositive AZD1222 recipients.

The table came from immunoSEQ multiplex PCR; TCRdb's copy has only in-frame clones and leaves some out. This sample has approximately 150,000 clones; approximately 90% occur once, and the top ten carry roughly 4.3%. The chain recombines TRBV3-1 (or the pseudogene TRBV3-2) with TRBJ2-1, with 9 nucleotides matching TRBD2. This TCR was recovered from an adult who received the MenACWY meningococcal vaccine as a control. The specimen was peripheral blood, collected 28 days after the second dose of the MenACWY control vaccine. The CDR3 DNA reads as TGTGCCAGCAGCCAAGGGTGGTCGGGCGGTAGCGGGAGCTCCTACAATGAGCAGTTCTTC. This gives the protein CASSQGWSGGSGSSYNEQFF.